This record covers a single TCR beta chain. Its antigen remains unidentified. Trimming removed 5 bases at V and 7 bases at J, with 15 bases between. The CDR3 is made up of 14 amino acids. Per germline, CDR1 MNHEY and CDR2 SVGAGI. This entry is derived from a study of radiotherapy plus CTLA-4 blockade in lung cancer. The assay was immunoSEQ multiplex PCR, and TCRdb's table has in-frame clones only and misses some. The sample carries around 71,000 clones, approximately 76% recorded once. Overall study results and limits: In blood, TCR clones derived from the tumor expanded after radiotherapy plus ipilimumab.

This TCR came from a human donor with non-small cell lung cancer whose response to radiotherapy plus ipilimumab could not be evaluated. Some clones in this sample may be carry-over from other donors' samples. The rearrangement uses TRBV6-5 and TRBJ1-5, with a weak D call TRBD1 (5 bases). Sequencing was performed on peripheral blood, taken from a patient treated with radiotherapy plus ipilimumab. CDR3 bases: TGTGCCAGCAGTGAAGTCGGAGGGACGCAGCCCCAGCATTTT. It yields the protein CASSEVGGTQPQHF.